This T cell receptor beta chain emerged from a study of cytomegalovirus exposure and HLA in healthy donors. The study, taken as a whole, reports: There were under 200 TCR beta chains listed as cytomegalovirus-associated. High specificity and sensitivity for cytomegalovirus status were reported for the classifier.

A roughly 130-subject validation cohort, separate from the roughly 680-subject first cohort, supplied the donors. Measured with immunoSEQ multiplex PCR; TCRdb has only the in-frame clones, and not every one. The sample has about 38,000 clones, 90% to 95% seen once. Notes on this clone: Its antigen is undetermined.

This CDR3 has 16 amino acids. V dropped 1 base and J dropped 2 bases, with 13 bases sitting between them. Per germline, CDR1 MDHEN and CDR2 SYDVKM. This chain links TRBV28 with TRBJ2-3; D is possibly TRBD2 (5 bases). The receptor was isolated from a man aged 18 to 29 in good health and CMV-seronegative. Sample: PBMCs. The CDR3 coding sequence is TGTGCCAGCAGTTTATTATCTAGCACTAACACAGATACGCAGTATTTT. It codes for CASSLLSSTNTDTQYF.